This T cell receptor beta chain was identified in a study of cytomegalovirus exposure and HLA in healthy donors. The V end lost 5 bases, the J end lost 0 bases, and 11 bases lay between the germline ends. The CDR3 is 15 amino acids. The V gene's germline CDR1 is SNHLY and CDR2 FYNNEI. The PCR used 60 Vbeta and 13 Jbeta primers. Assay: immunoSEQ multiplex PCR; the TCRdb copy retains only in-frame clones and omits some. The sample includes roughly 97,000 clones, 73% of them seen just once. The origin of this receptor is a man in his forties in good health and CMV-seronegative. The sample was PBMCs. The V and J genes are TRBV2 and TRBJ2-1; tentatively, D is TRBD1 (6 bases). The CDR3 is CASSQQGFSYNEQFF. The CDR3 nucleotides are TGTGCCAGCAGTCAACAGGGCTTCTCCTACAATGAGCAGTTCTTC.